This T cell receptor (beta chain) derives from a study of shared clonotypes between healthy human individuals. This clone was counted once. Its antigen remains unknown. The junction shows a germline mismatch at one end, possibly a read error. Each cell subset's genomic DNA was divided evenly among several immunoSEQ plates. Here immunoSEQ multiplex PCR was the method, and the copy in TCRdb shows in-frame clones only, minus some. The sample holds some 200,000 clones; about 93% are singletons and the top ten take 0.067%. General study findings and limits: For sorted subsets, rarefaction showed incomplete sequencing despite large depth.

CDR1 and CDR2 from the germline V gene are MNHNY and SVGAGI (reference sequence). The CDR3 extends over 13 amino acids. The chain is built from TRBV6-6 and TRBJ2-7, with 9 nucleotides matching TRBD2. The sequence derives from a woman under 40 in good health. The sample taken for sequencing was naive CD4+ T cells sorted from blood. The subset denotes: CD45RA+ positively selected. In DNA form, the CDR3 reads TGTGCCAGCAGTCCCCGTGACGGTAGCGGGAGCTTCTTC. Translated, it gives CASSPRDGSGSFF.